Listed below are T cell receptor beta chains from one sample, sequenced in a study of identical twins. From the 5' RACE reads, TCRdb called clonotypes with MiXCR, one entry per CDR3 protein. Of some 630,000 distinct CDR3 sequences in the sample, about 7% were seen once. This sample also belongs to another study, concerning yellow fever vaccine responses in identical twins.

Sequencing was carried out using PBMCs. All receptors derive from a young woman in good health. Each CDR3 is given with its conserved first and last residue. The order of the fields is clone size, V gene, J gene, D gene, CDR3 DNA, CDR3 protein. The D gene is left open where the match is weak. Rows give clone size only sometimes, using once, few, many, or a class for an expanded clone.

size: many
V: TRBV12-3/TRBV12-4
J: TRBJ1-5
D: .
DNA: TGTGCCAGCAGGAAGGACGGGAATCAGCCCCAGCATTTT
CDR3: CASRKDGNQPQHF

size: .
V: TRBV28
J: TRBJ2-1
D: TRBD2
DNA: TGTGCCAGCAGCGGAGCGGGAGGGCGATACAATGAGCAGTTCTTC
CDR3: CASSGAGGRYNEQFF

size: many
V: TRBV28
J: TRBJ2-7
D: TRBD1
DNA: TGTGCCAGCAGTTCGCCCTCCGGGACAGGGGGCTTCGAGCAGTACTTC
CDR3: CASSSPSGTGGFEQYF

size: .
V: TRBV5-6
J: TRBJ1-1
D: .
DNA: TGTGCCAGCAGCTTGGTGGGTACGCGAAACACTGAAGCTTTCTTT
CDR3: CASSLVGTRNTEAFF

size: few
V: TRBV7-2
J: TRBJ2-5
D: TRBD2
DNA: TGTGCCAGCAGCACCACCGGGACTAGCCTGGAGACCCAGTACTTC
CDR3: CASSTTGTSLETQYF

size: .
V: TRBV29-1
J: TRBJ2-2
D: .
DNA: TGCAGCGTTGACAGGGGCAGTCCCACCGGGGAGCTGTTTTTT
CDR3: CSVDRGSPTGELFF

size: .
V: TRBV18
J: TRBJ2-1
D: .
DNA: TGTGCCAGCTCACCAACTCAGCTCCCCAATGAGCAGTTCTTC
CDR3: CASSPTQLPNEQFF

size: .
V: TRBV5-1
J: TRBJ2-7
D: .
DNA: TGCGCCAGCAGCTTGGTTGTGTTGGGAAGTGATTCCCACGAGCAGTACTTC
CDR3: CASSLVVLGSDSHEQYF

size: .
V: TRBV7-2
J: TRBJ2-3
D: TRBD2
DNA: TGTGCCAGCAGCTTAGCGGGCGGGAGGGCCCGGTCAGATACGCAGTATTTT
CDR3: CASSLAGGRARSDTQYF

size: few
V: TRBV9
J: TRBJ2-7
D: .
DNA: TGTGCCAGCAGCGTAGAACCGCACTCCTACGAGCAGTACTTC
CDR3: CASSVEPHSYEQYF

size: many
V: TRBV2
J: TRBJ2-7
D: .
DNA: TGTGCCAGCAGAGGTTCCGGGAGTGGGAACGAGCAGTACTTC
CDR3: CASRGSGSGNEQYF

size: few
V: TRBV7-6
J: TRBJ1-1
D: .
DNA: TGTGCCAGCAGCCTCGACGGTAAGAACACTGAAGCTTTCTTT
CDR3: CASSLDGKNTEAFF

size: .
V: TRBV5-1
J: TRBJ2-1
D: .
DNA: TGCGCCAGCAGCTTGGAGTGGGGGCCGCTTAATGAGCAGTTCTTC
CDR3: CASSLEWGPLNEQFF

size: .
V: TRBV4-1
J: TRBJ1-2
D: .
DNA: TGCGCCAGCAGCCACCCGCCACAGGGTTACTATGGCTACACCTTC
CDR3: CASSHPPQGYYGYTF

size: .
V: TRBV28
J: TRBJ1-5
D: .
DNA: TGTGCCAGCAGTTTACAAGGCTCCCTTAGCAATCAGCCCCAGCATTTT
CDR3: CASSLQGSLSNQPQHF

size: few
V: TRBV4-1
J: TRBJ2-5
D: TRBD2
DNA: TGCGCCAGCAGCCCCGGTAGCGGGGGAAAAGAGACCCAGTACTTC
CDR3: CASSPGSGGKETQYF

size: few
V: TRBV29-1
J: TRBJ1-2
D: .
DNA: TGCAGCGTCGCAACAGGGACCGTTAACTATGGCTACACCTTC
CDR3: CSVATGTVNYGYTF